This T cell receptor (beta chain) was sequenced during a study of CD8 T cell repertoires and HIV-1 epitope variants. About the study: Separate wells received one of Twenty-five Gag or Nef variant peptides. Tested: three Gag epitope families, Nef HW9 and YT9.

Sequencing of TCR beta CDR3 used immunoSEQ survey depth. The assay was immunoSEQ multiplex PCR, and TCRdb's table has in-frame clones only and misses some. The sample lists 95,000 or so clones; around 67% were seen once. CDR3 length: 17 residues. The V gene's germline CDR1 is SGDLS and CDR2 YYNGEE. V was clipped by 3 bases and J by 5 bases; unmatched bases: 10. V and J are TRBV9 and TRBJ2-5; TRBD2 aligns across 13 bases. The TCR comes from a male donor with HIV. The sequenced sample consisted of uncultured baseline CD8+ T cells from peripheral blood mononuclear cells (PBMCs). CDR3 sequence: CASSAATSGRAAETQYF. The CDR3 DNA reads TGTGCCAGCAGCGCCGCAACTAGCGGGAGGGCCGCTGAGACCCAGTACTTC.